In this sample, the clone carrying this T cell receptor beta chain turned up once. CDR1 is KGHSH and CDR2 is LQKENI in the germline V gene. The CDR3 is 14 residues long. V shed 5 bases, J shed 1 base, and the junction held 3 bases outside the gene matches. The sample comes from a study of blood T cell repertoires in COVID-19. Method: immunoSEQ multiplex PCR; TCRdb's copy keeps in-frame clones and lacks some. The table records about 160,000 clones, approximately 88% of them present only once. The sequence was collected from a woman in her sixties who had recovered from COVID-19. The material sequenced was peripheral blood. The chain joins TRBV18 to TRBJ1-1; 8 bases agree with TRBD1. CDR3 sequence reads: CASSYDRGNTEAFF. The CDR3 DNA reads TGTGCCAGCTCATACGACAGGGGGAACACTGAAGCTTTCTTT.